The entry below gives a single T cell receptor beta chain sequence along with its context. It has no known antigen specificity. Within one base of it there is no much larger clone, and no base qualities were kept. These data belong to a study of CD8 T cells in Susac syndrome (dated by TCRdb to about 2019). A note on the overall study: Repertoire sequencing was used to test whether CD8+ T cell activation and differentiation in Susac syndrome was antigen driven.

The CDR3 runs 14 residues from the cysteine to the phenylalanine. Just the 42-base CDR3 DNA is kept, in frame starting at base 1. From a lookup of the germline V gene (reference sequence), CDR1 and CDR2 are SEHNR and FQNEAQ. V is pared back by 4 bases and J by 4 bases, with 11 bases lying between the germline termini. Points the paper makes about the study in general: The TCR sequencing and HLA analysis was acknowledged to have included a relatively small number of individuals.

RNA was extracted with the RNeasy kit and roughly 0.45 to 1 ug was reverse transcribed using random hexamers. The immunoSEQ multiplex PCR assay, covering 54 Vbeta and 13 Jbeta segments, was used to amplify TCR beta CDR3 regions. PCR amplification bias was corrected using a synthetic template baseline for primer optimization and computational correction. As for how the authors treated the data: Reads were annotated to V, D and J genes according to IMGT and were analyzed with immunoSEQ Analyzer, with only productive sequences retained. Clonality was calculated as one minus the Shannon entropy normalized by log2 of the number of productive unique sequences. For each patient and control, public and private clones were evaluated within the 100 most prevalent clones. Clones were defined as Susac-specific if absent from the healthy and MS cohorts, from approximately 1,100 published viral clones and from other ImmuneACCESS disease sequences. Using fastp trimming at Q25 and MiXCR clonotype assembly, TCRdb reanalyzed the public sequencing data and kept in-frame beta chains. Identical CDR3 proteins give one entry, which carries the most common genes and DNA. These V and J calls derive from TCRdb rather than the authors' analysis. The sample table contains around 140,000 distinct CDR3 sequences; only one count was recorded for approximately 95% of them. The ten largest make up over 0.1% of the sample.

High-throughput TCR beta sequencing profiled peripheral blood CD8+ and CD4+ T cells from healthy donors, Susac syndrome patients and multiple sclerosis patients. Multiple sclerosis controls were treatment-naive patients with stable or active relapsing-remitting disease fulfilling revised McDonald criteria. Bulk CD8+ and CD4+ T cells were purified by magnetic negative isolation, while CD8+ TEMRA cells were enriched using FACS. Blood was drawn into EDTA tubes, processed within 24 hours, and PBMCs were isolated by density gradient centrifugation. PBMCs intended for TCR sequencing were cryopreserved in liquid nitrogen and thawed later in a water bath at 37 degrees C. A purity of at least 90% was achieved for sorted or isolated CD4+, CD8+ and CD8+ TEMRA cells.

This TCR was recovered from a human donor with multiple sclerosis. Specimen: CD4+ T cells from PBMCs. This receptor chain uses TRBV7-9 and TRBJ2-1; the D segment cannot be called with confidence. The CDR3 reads CASSSIDSYNEQFF. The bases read TGTGCCAGCAGCTCCATTGACTCGTACAATGAGCAGTTCTTC.